The rows below give T cell receptor beta chains drawn from one sample of a study of T cells after yellow fever vaccination. TCRdb reprocessed the 5' RACE reads with MiXCR, giving one entry per CDR3 protein. The sample has some 560,000 distinct CDR3 sequences, 17% seen once. Sequences were derived from PBMCs, sampled more than 4 days after the first yellow fever vaccination. The source of these receptors is a young man who received the YFV17D yellow fever vaccine. CDR3s include the opening cysteine and the closing phenylalanine or tryptophan. For some rows the clone size is stated as once, few or many, or as a class when expanded; others skip it.

clone size: -
J gene: TRBJ2-2
V gene: TRBV5-1
CDR3 protein: CASSLLSGAGRKRELFF

clone size: -
J gene: TRBJ1-5
V gene: TRBV9
CDR3 protein: CASSVAETYQPQHF

clone size: -
J gene: TRBJ1-5
V gene: TRBV2
CDR3 protein: CASRGWGNQPQHF

clone size: -
J gene: TRBJ1-6
V gene: TRBV2
CDR3 protein: CASTNDLLSPLHF

clone size: -
J gene: TRBJ2-6
V gene: TRBV4-3
CDR3 protein: CASSQEWGTARPGTNVLTF

clone size: -
J gene: TRBJ2-5
V gene: TRBV7-3
CDR3 protein: CASSFPPQRPRETQYF

clone size: -
J gene: TRBJ2-1
V gene: TRBV7-9
CDR3 protein: CASSLTAGANEQFF

clone size: few
J gene: TRBJ1-6
V gene: TRBV12-3/TRBV12-4
CDR3 protein: CASSPSAVYNSPLHF

clone size: few
J gene: TRBJ2-1
V gene: TRBV12-3/TRBV12-4
CDR3 protein: CASSETSAQFF

clone size: few
J gene: TRBJ1-1
V gene: TRBV7-2
CDR3 protein: CASSSSLGLLNTEAFF

clone size: -
J gene: TRBJ2-3
V gene: TRBV18
CDR3 protein: CSSSPGADTQYF

clone size: -
J gene: TRBJ2-7
V gene: TRBV4-2
CDR3 protein: CASSLDGVGSYEQYF

clone size: few
J gene: TRBJ2-2
V gene: TRBV12-3/TRBV12-4
CDR3 protein: CASTGEGGELFF

clone size: few
J gene: TRBJ2-1
V gene: TRBV6-6
CDR3 protein: CASSYSPHNEQFF

clone size: few
J gene: TRBJ1-2
V gene: TRBV5-1
CDR3 protein: CASSLEPGANYGYTF

clone size: -
J gene: TRBJ1-4
V gene: TRBV28
CDR3 protein: CASSLPQDEKLFF

clone size: -
J gene: TRBJ1-5
V gene: TRBV7-9
CDR3 protein: CASSLAYQPQHF

clone size: few
J gene: TRBJ2-1
V gene: TRBV7-6
CDR3 protein: CASSTTSGGYNEQFF

clone size: -
J gene: TRBJ2-3
V gene: TRBV11-2
CDR3 protein: CASSIVRDQYF

clone size: few
J gene: TRBJ1-5
V gene: TRBV4-3
CDR3 protein: CASSQEPAHGASNQPQHF

clone size: -
J gene: TRBJ1-1
V gene: TRBV4-1
CDR3 protein: CASSPRGGNTEAFF

clone size: few
J gene: TRBJ2-7
V gene: TRBV10-3
CDR3 protein: CATSETEIYEQYF

clone size: -
J gene: TRBJ2-1
V gene: TRBV5-1
CDR3 protein: CASSSDGGPGQFF

clone size: few
J gene: TRBJ1-3
V gene: TRBV30
CDR3 protein: CAWRRRSSGNTIYF

clone size: few
J gene: TRBJ2-7
V gene: TRBV9
CDR3 protein: CASSVRASYEQYF

clone size: -
J gene: TRBJ2-7
V gene: TRBV29-1
CDR3 protein: CSVWDYEQYF

clone size: -
J gene: TRBJ2-7
V gene: TRBV10-3
CDR3 protein: CAITRGSYEQYF

clone size: -
J gene: TRBJ2-2
V gene: TRBV7-9
CDR3 protein: CASSLQGDTGELFF

clone size: -
J gene: TRBJ2-1
V gene: TRBV5-4
CDR3 protein: CATRLAGGSYNEQFF

clone size: -
J gene: TRBJ1-4
V gene: TRBV2
CDR3 protein: CASGDRSPFF